This T cell receptor beta chain emerged from a study of blood T cell repertoires in COVID-19. About the research overall: From the United States, Italy and Spain came samples of acute and convalescent COVID-19. Sources were T cells, B-cell-depleted T cells, or PBMCs; the material itself was cDNA or gDNA.

Grouping used clinical history reported by participants in a survey and questionnaire. The CDR3 sequence is 11 residues long. Germline CDR1 GTSNPN, CDR2 SVGIG (reference sequence). Trimming pared 5 bases from V and 15 bases from J, leaving 16 bases between. Assay: immunoSEQ multiplex PCR; the TCRdb copy retains only in-frame clones and omits some. The sample gives some 300,000 clones, around nine tenths of which show up once; 2.9% is in the top ten. The TCR sequence derives from a woman aged 50 to 60 who had been exposed to COVID-19. V gene TRBV30 combines with J gene TRBJ1-4; D is unclear. What was sequenced was PBMCs or T cells enriched from blood (not recorded which). CDR3 in DNA: TGTGCCTGGGCCCAGAGAGAGGGAGTGTTTTTT. This sequence encodes CAWAQREGVFF.